A selection of T cell receptor beta chains follows, all from one sample in a study of T cells in Graves' hyperthyroidism and ophthalmopathy. One entry per CDR3 protein results from TCRdb running MiXCR on the multiplex PCR reads. The sample carries about 640,000 distinct CDR3 sequences, 20% recorded once. The source material was blood. These receptors were taken from a man between 25 and 39 years old with Graves' ophthalmopathy. CDR3s include the opening cysteine and the closing phenylalanine or tryptophan. D genes are given only for firm matches. Clone size is shown for a subset of rows, as once, few, many or a class of expanded clone.

V gene: TRBV5-1
clone size: -
D gene: -
J gene: TRBJ2-7
CDR3 protein: CASSSYRDAVYEQYF
CDR3 DNA: TGTGCCAGCAGCTCATACAGGGATGCGGTCTACGAGCAGTACTTC

V gene: TRBV28
clone size: few
D gene: -
J gene: TRBJ1-3
CDR3 protein: CASSPAGILGNRLSGNTIYF
CDR3 DNA: TGTGCCAGCAGTCCCGCGGGGATACTCGGGAATCGACTCTCTGGAAACACCATATATTTT

V gene: TRBV30
clone size: many
D gene: -
J gene: TRBJ1-5
CDR3 protein: CAWSPRGNGNQPQHF
CDR3 DNA: TGTGCCTGGAGTCCCCGGGGAAATGGCAATCAGCCCCAGCATTTT

V gene: TRBV15
clone size: many
D gene: -
J gene: TRBJ2-1
CDR3 protein: CATSRGLAATYNEQFF
CDR3 DNA: TGTGCCACCAGCAGAGGTTTAGCGGCCACCTACAATGAGCAGTTCTTC

V gene: TRBV9
clone size: -
D gene: -
J gene: TRBJ2-1
CDR3 protein: CASSVELARTNNEQFF
CDR3 DNA: TGTGCCAGCAGCGTAGAGCTAGCGAGAACCAACAATGAGCAGTTCTTC

V gene: TRBV15
clone size: -
D gene: -
J gene: TRBJ2-1
CDR3 protein: CATISGEGSRSSYNEQFF
CDR3 DNA: TGTGCCACCATCAGTGGAGAGGGGAGCAGGAGCTCCTACAATGAGCAGTTCTTC

V gene: TRBV7-2
clone size: many
D gene: -
J gene: TRBJ2-3
CDR3 protein: CASSLALIRGADTQYF
CDR3 DNA: TGTGCCAGCAGCTTAGCGCTAATCAGGGGGGCAGATACGCAGTATTTT

V gene: TRBV2
clone size: many
D gene: TRBD2
J gene: TRBJ2-2
CDR3 protein: CASSGLAGGPRTGELFF
CDR3 DNA: TGTGCCAGCAGTGGACTAGCGGGAGGGCCTCGCACCGGGGAGCTGTTTTTT

V gene: TRBV18
clone size: many
D gene: -
J gene: TRBJ2-5
CDR3 protein: CASSPGGPHQKETQYF
CDR3 DNA: TGTGCCAGCTCACCTGGCGGCCCGCACCAAAAAGAGACCCAGTACTTC

V gene: TRBV9
clone size: -
D gene: TRBD2
J gene: TRBJ2-7
CDR3 protein: CASSVGTSRDYEQYF
CDR3 DNA: TGTGCCAGCAGCGTAGGGACTAGCAGGGACTACGAGCAGTACTTC

V gene: TRBV10-3
clone size: -
D gene: -
J gene: TRBJ2-5
CDR3 protein: CAISGPQGKETQYF
CDR3 DNA: TGTGCCATCAGTGGACCCCAGGGAAAAGAGACCCAGTACTTC

V gene: TRBV4-1
clone size: -
D gene: TRBD2
J gene: TRBJ2-5
CDR3 protein: CASSRTSGEETQYF
CDR3 DNA: TGCGCCAGCAGCCGGACTAGCGGTGAAGAGACCCAGTACTTC

V gene: TRBV20-1
clone size: -
D gene: TRBD1
J gene: TRBJ1-5
CDR3 protein: CSADAGTGGQQPQHF
CDR3 DNA: TGCAGTGCTGATGCCGGGACAGGGGGCCAACAGCCCCAGCATTTT

V gene: TRBV29-1
clone size: -
D gene: TRBD2
J gene: TRBJ2-3
CDR3 protein: CSVGLAGGADTQYF
CDR3 DNA: TGCAGCGTGGGACTAGCGGGAGGAGCAGATACGCAGTATTTT

V gene: TRBV6-5
clone size: few
D gene: -
J gene: TRBJ1-1
CDR3 protein: CASSYQGSSYTEAFF
CDR3 DNA: TGTGCCAGCAGTTACCAGGGCAGTAGTTACACTGAAGCTTTCTTT

V gene: TRBV12-3/TRBV12-4
clone size: few
D gene: -
J gene: TRBJ2-2
CDR3 protein: CASSFNSFRTGELFF
CDR3 DNA: TGTGCCAGCAGTTTTAACAGTTTCCGAACCGGGGAGCTGTTTTTT

V gene: TRBV5-4
clone size: once
D gene: -
J gene: TRBJ2-1
CDR3 protein: CASSLGRTGHNNEQFF
CDR3 DNA: TGTGCCAGCAGCTTGGGGCGCACCGGGCATAACAATGAGCAGTTCTTC

V gene: TRBV19
clone size: few
D gene: -
J gene: TRBJ2-2
CDR3 protein: CASSIGAGGGELFF
CDR3 DNA: TGTGCCAGTAGTATAGGTGCAGGAGGCGGGGAGCTGTTTTTT

V gene: TRBV3-1
clone size: few
D gene: -
J gene: TRBJ2-3
CDR3 protein: CASSLISSTDTQYF
CDR3 DNA: TGTGCCAGCAGCCTTATATCAAGCACAGATACGCAGTATTTT

V gene: TRBV20-1
clone size: -
D gene: TRBD2
J gene: TRBJ2-5
CDR3 protein: CSASQSSGRFTQYF
CDR3 DNA: TGCAGTGCTAGTCAGTCGAGCGGGAGGTTCACCCAGTACTTC

V gene: TRBV27
clone size: few
D gene: -
J gene: TRBJ2-7
CDR3 protein: CASSSDRRRHEQYF
CDR3 DNA: TGTGCCAGCAGTTCGGATCGGCGCCGGCACGAGCAGTACTTC

V gene: TRBV20-1
clone size: -
D gene: TRBD1
J gene: TRBJ1-5
CDR3 protein: CSARAGTGGSQPQHF
CDR3 DNA: TGCAGTGCTAGAGCCGGGACAGGGGGCAGTCAGCCCCAGCATTTT

V gene: TRBV13
clone size: -
D gene: TRBD1
J gene: TRBJ2-1
CDR3 protein: CASSNLSGTVKSEQFF
CDR3 DNA: TGTGCCAGCAGCAATCTGTCGGGGACAGTCAAAAGTGAGCAGTTCTTC

V gene: TRBV7-9
clone size: few
D gene: -
J gene: TRBJ2-1
CDR3 protein: CASSLEGHLVQFF
CDR3 DNA: TGTGCCAGCAGCTTAGAGGGGCACTTGGTGCAGTTCTTC

V gene: TRBV18
clone size: many
D gene: -
J gene: TRBJ1-2
CDR3 protein: CASSPREHPNYGYTF
CDR3 DNA: TGTGCCAGCTCACCCCGAGAACATCCTAACTATGGCTACACCTTC

V gene: TRBV10-3
clone size: -
D gene: TRBD2
J gene: TRBJ2-3
CDR3 protein: CAISQAGAPDTQYF
CDR3 DNA: TGTGCCATCAGTCAGGCGGGAGCCCCAGATACGCAGTATTTT